Listed below are T cell receptor beta chains from one sample, sequenced in a study of T cell changes during pregnancy in multiple sclerosis. Data came from immunoSEQ multiplex PCR; TCRdb stores just in-frame clones and leaves some out. The top ten clones hold 3% to 4% of a sample with roughly 46,000 clones, approximately 92% of them seen once. The specimen was CD8+ T cells from peripheral blood mononuclear cells, collected after pregnancy. These receptors came from a female donor with multiple sclerosis, enrolled in a pregnancy study. Both conserved end residues are part of each CDR3. The D gene is left open where the match is weak. Clone size, where shown, is once, few, many, or a class for clones that have expanded.

v_call: TRBV28; cdr3_length: 16; j_call: TRBJ2-1; clone_size: NA; d_call: TRBD2; cdr3_nt: TGTGCCACCCGTCAACCTTCGGGAGGGCCGAGGGGTGAGCAGTTCTTC; cdr3_aa: CATRQPSGGPRGEQFF
v_call: TRBV5-4; cdr3_length: 14; j_call: TRBJ1-5; clone_size: NA; d_call: TRBD1; cdr3_nt: TGTGCCAGCAGCTTGGCAGGGGGCGGTCAGCCCCAGCATTTT; cdr3_aa: CASSLAGGGQPQHF
v_call: TRBV2; cdr3_length: 15; j_call: TRBJ1-1; clone_size: medium-sized; d_call: NA; cdr3_nt: TGTGCCAGCAGTGATCTCTTTCGGGGGAACACTGAAGCTTTCTTT; cdr3_aa: CASSDLFRGNTEAFF
v_call: TRBV7-3; cdr3_length: 17; j_call: TRBJ2-1; clone_size: once; d_call: TRBD2; cdr3_nt: TGTGCCAGCAGCCCCCGCCCGGGACTATCTTACGGCCATGAGCAGTTCTTC; cdr3_aa: CASSPRPGLSYGHEQFF
v_call: TRBV5-4; cdr3_length: 13; j_call: TRBJ2-1; clone_size: NA; d_call: TRBD2; cdr3_nt: TGTGCCAGCAGTTATCTAGCGGGAGAGAAGCAGTTCTTC; cdr3_aa: CASSYLAGEKQFF
v_call: TRBV7-9; cdr3_length: 15; j_call: TRBJ2-2; clone_size: NA; d_call: NA; cdr3_nt: TGTGCCAGCGCCTCACCACAGGGTGGGACCGGGGAGCTGTTTTTT; cdr3_aa: CASASPQGGTGELFF
v_call: TRBV7-3; cdr3_length: 16; j_call: TRBJ2-2; clone_size: NA; d_call: NA; cdr3_nt: TGTGCCAGCAGCTTCGGGCGACAGGCGAACACCGGGGAGCTGTTTTTT; cdr3_aa: CASSFGRQANTGELFF
v_call: TRBV2; cdr3_length: 15; j_call: TRBJ2-5; clone_size: NA; d_call: NA; cdr3_nt: TGTGCCAGCAGTGCAGACGTACAGAACCAAGAGACCCAGTACTTC; cdr3_aa: CASSADVQNQETQYF
v_call: TRBV6-6; cdr3_length: 13; j_call: TRBJ2-1; clone_size: NA; d_call: NA; cdr3_nt: TGTGCCAGCAGCTTAGGACAGAACAATGAGCAGTTCTTC; cdr3_aa: CASSLGQNNEQFF
v_call: TRBV27; cdr3_length: 15; j_call: TRBJ2-7; clone_size: NA; d_call: TRBD1; cdr3_nt: TGTGCCAGCAGTGAACCAGGGGGTGGCTCCTACGAGCAGTACTTC; cdr3_aa: CASSEPGGGSYEQYF
v_call: TRBV19; cdr3_length: 14; j_call: TRBJ2-1; clone_size: NA; d_call: NA; cdr3_nt: TGTGCCAGTAGTATAACGACAGTTAACAATGAGCAGTTCTTC; cdr3_aa: CASSITTVNNEQFF
v_call: TRBV27; cdr3_length: 15; j_call: TRBJ1-6; clone_size: NA; d_call: TRBD1; cdr3_nt: TGTGCCAGCAGTGGGACAGGTGCTTATAATTCACCCCTCCACTTT; cdr3_aa: CASSGTGAYNSPLHF
v_call: TRBV14; cdr3_length: 17; j_call: TRBJ1-6; clone_size: NA; d_call: NA; cdr3_nt: TGTGCCAGCAGCCAAGTCCTGGACAATCCCTATAATTCACCCCTCCACTTT; cdr3_aa: CASSQVLDNPYNSPLHF